A selection of T cell receptor beta chains follows, all from one sample in a study of blood T cell repertoires in COVID-19. Clones were sequenced by immunoSEQ multiplex PCR, and TCRdb holds only the in-frame ones, with some missing. The profile shows roughly 77,000 clones, 85% to 90% of them singletons. Sequenced input: peripheral blood. Receptor source: a man aged 45-65 years with active COVID-19. CDR3s include the opening cysteine and the closing phenylalanine or tryptophan. D genes are given only for firm matches. Part of the rows lack a size; the others show once, few, many or a class for expanded clones.

clone size	D gene	J gene	V gene	CDR3 DNA	CDR3 protein
.	.	TRBJ1-3	TRBV5-5	TGTGCCAGCAGCTTGGAAGGGGTCTCTGGAAACACCATATATTTT	CASSLEGVSGNTIYF
.	.	TRBJ1-6	TRBV6-1	TGTGCCAGCAGTGAACAGGGGAATGGATCACCCCTCCACTTT	CASSEQGNGSPLHF
.	.	TRBJ2-1	TRBV21-1	TGTGCCAGCAGCAAACCTGGCCAGCCGACTGACAATGAGCAGTTCTTC	CASSKPGQPTDNEQFF
.	.	TRBJ1-2	TRBV7-9	TGTGCCAGCAGCCCAAGGGCAGGGAACTATGGCTACACCTTC	CASSPRAGNYGYTF
.	TRBD2	TRBJ2-1	TRBV7-8	TGTGCCAGCAGCTACGGGGGGGGGATGTACAATGAGCAGTTCTTC	CASSYGGGMYNEQFF
.	TRBD1	TRBJ1-1	TRBV7-6	TGTGCCAGCAGCACTAGGACAGGGGGCCCAATGAACACTGAAGCTTTCTTT	CASSTRTGGPMNTEAFF
few	.	TRBJ2-1	TRBV21-1	TGTGCCAGCAGCAAAGGGGGATCAGTCAGGGACAGGGGGCAAAGATCCTACAATGAGCAGTTCTTC	CASSKGGSVRDRGQRSYNEQFF
.	TRBD1	TRBJ1-1	TRBV6-2/TRBV6-3	TGTGCCAGCAGTTACAGGGGGCGGGGGGCTGTTGGCACTGAAGCTTTCTTT	CASSYRGRGAVGTEAFF
.	.	TRBJ2-7	TRBV11-3	TGTGCCAGCAGCTATAAGTCCGCAGGTGGCCACGAGCAGTACTTC	CASSYKSAGGHEQYF
.	TRBD1	TRBJ2-7	TRBV5-1	TGCGCCAGCAGCGGGACAGTAGCCACCTACGAGCAGTACTTC	CASSGTVATYEQYF
.	.	TRBJ2-1	TRBV5-1	TGCGCCAGCAGTGGGAGATACAATGAGCAGTTCTTC	CASSGRYNEQFF
.	.	TRBJ2-7	TRBV27	TGTGCCAGCAGTTTCAGGGCAAGCTACGAGCAGTACTTC	CASSFRASYEQYF
.	TRBD2	TRBJ2-5	TRBV29-1	TGCAGCGTTGAACCAAGGCTAGCGGTTAACGAAGAGACCCAGTACTTC	CSVEPRLAVNEETQYF
.	.	TRBJ1-3	TRBV5-1	TGCGCCAGCAGCCCCGGTTCGGCTGGAAACACCATATATTTT	CASSPGSAGNTIYF
.	TRBD2	TRBJ2-2	TRBV5-1	TGCGCCAGCAGCCCGGGGACTAGGCCGACCACCGGGGAGCTGTTTTTT	CASSPGTRPTTGELFF
.	TRBD1	TRBJ1-4	TRBV9	TGTGCCAGCAGCCCCCACGGACAGGCCGGACGGGATGAAAAACTGTTTTTT	CASSPHGQAGRDEKLFF
.	.	TRBJ2-3	TRBV5-1	TGCGCCAGCAGGCCAGGGGGCGCGGGGGGGCCGGATACGCAGTATTTT	CASRPGGAGGPDTQYF
.	TRBD2	TRBJ2-1	TRBV19	TGTGCCAGTAGTCGTGGGACTAGCGGCTACAATGAGCAGTTCTTC	CASSRGTSGYNEQFF
.	TRBD2	TRBJ2-5	TRBV5-6	TGTGCCAGCAGCTTAGCGGGGGGCCAAGAGACCCAGTACTTC	CASSLAGGQETQYF
.	TRBD2	TRBJ2-1	TRBV28	TGTGCCAGCAGTTCAAGACTAGCGGGGGCCTACAATGAGCAGTTCTTC	CASSSRLAGAYNEQFF
once	.	TRBJ1-2	TRBV7-3	TGTGCCAGCAGTACGACAGGAACCTATGGCTACACCTTC	CASSTTGTYGYTF
.	.	TRBJ2-2	TRBV7-3	TGTGCCAGCAGCTTATCCAGGGCATTGAACACCGGGGAGCTGTTTTTT	CASSLSRALNTGELFF
.	TRBD2	TRBJ2-7	TRBV7-9	TGTGCCAGCAGCTTAGCGGGAGGGCCGGTGCAGTACTTC	CASSLAGGPVQYF
once	.	TRBJ1-5	TRBV15	TGTGCCACCAGCAGAGTTGAGGGGGCCCAGCATTTT	CATSRVEGAQHF
.	TRBD1	TRBJ1-5	TRBV6-6	TGTGCCAGCGGTAGGGACAGTAGCAATCAGCCCCAGCATTTT	CASGRDSSNQPQHF
.	.	TRBJ2-1	TRBV2	TGTGCCAGCAGTGGGCAGCGTTACAATGAGCAGTTCTTC	CASSGQRYNEQFF
.	.	TRBJ1-4	TRBV5-1	TGCGCCAGCAGCTTGGCCGAGGCGGGAACGGCGGAACTGTTTTTT	CASSLAEAGTAELFF
.	.	TRBJ1-2	TRBV9	TGTGCCAGCAGCGTAGGGGAGTTCCGAGGAGGTGGCTACACCTTC	CASSVGEFRGGGYTF
.	.	TRBJ2-3	TRBV18	TGTGCCAGCTCACCAAGCTCGGGGACTGAGTTCACAGATACGCAGTATTTT	CASSPSSGTEFTDTQYF
.	TRBD2	TRBJ2-2	TRBV4-3	TGCGCCAGCAGCCAAGCGGGACTAGCGGGGGACACCGGGGAGCTGTTTTTT	CASSQAGLAGDTGELFF
.	TRBD2	TRBJ2-2	TRBV29-1	TGCAGCGCTACCGGGACTAGCGGGATGGCTAACACCGGGGAGCTGTTTTTT	CSATGTSGMANTGELFF
.	.	TRBJ2-3	TRBV7-2	TGTGCCAGCAGCCAAATAAGGAGCGTGGCAGATACGCAGTATTTT	CASSQIRSVADTQYF
.	TRBD1	TRBJ1-2	TRBV5-4	TGTGCCAGCAGCACCCGGACAGGGGGAAACTATGGCTACACCTTC	CASSTRTGGNYGYTF
.	TRBD2	TRBJ2-3	TRBV4-3	TGCGCCAGCAGCCTCCGACTGTCTAGCGGGACTACAGATACGCAGTATTTT	CASSLRLSSGTTDTQYF
.	TRBD2	TRBJ2-3	TRBV28	TGTGCCAGCAAGGGGGCTAGCGGGACTAGCACAGATACGCAGTATTTT	CASKGASGTSTDTQYF
.	.	TRBJ2-7	TRBV19	TGTGCCAGTAGTGCACAGAGCTCCTACGAGCAGTACTTC	CASSAQSSYEQYF
.	TRBD2	TRBJ2-1	TRBV4-1	TGCGCCAGCAGCCAAGGGGGACTAGCGGGGTTTAGCGAGCAGTTCTTC	CASSQGGLAGFSEQFF
.	.	TRBJ2-7	TRBV25-1	TGTGCCAGCAGTTTAAGGAGCGAGCAGTACTTC	CASSLRSEQYF
.	.	TRBJ1-4	TRBV28	TGTGCCAGCCAAAGGGGCAGGAATGAAAAACTGTTTTTT	CASQRGRNEKLFF
.	.	TRBJ1-1	TRBV28	TGTGCCAGCAGTGGGGGAGGGAGAGAGATTGAAGCTTTCTTT	CASSGGGREIEAFF
.	TRBD1	TRBJ1-2	TRBV18	TGTGCCAGCTCACCTGTGACAGGGAATGAGAACTATGGCTACACCTTC	CASSPVTGNENYGYTF
.	TRBD2	TRBJ2-7	TRBV28	TGTGCCAGCAGTTTACCGGCAGGGCTAGCTAGCGGGGACTACGAGCAGTACTTC	CASSLPAGLASGDYEQYF
.	.	TRBJ1-2	TRBV5-5	TGTGCCAGCAGCCCACTGGAGTTCGGTGGCTACACCTTC	CASSPLEFGGYTF